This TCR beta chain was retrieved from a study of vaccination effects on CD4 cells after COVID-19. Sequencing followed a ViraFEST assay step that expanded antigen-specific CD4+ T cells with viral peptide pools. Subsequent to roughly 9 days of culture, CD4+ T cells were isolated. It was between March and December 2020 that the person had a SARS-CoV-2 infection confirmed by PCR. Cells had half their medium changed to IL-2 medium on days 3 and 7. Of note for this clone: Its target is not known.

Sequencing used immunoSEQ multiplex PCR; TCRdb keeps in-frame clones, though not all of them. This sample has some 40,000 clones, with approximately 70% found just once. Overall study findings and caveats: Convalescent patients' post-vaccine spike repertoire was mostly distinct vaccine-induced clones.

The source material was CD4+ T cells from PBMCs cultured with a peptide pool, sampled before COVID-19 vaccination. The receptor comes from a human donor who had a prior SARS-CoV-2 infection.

This CDR3 reads CASRTGTVIYEQYF. The CDR3 bases are TGTGCCAGCAGGACCGGGACAGTGATCTACGAGCAGTACTTC. The chain combines TRBV6-5 with TRBJ2-7; 7 bases map to TRBD1. V lost 6 bases and J lost 3; bases outside the gene matches: 8. Germline CDR1 is MNHEY and CDR2 is SVGAGI. This CDR3 spans 14 amino acids.